This T cell receptor (beta chain) originates from a study of CD8 T cells in Susac syndrome. This CDR3 comprises 17 residues. V gave up 2 bases and J gave up 5 bases, with 21 bases separating them. Germline CDR1 MNHNS, CDR2 SASEGT. An input of roughly 0.5 to 1 ug of RNA was subjected to reverse transcription using random hexamers. TCRdb re-called the immunoSEQ multiplex PCR reads through MiXCR, storing one row per CDR3 protein. The data hold some 180,000 distinct CDR3 sequences, with roughly nine tenths observed a single time. V usage is TRBV6-1 and J usage is TRBJ2-5, with D possibly being TRBD1 (5 bases). The sequencing sample was made of CD4+ T cells from PBMCs. The receptor was isolated from a human donor with Susac syndrome. The CDR3 DNA is TGTGCCAGCAGTGAACAGGGCAGGACCGAGGTAGGGGAGACCCAGTACTTC. Residues: CASSEQGRTEVGETQYF.